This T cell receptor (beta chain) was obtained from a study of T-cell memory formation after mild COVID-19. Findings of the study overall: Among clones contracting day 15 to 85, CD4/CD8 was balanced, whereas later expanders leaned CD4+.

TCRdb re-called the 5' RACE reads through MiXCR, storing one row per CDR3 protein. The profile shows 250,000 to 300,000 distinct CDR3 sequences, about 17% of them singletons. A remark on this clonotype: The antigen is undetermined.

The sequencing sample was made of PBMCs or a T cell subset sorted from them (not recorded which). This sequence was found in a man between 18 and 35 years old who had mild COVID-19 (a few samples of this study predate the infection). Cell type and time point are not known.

CDR3 in DNA: TGCGCCAGCAGCCGGGGACAGGGTGGCAATCAGCCCCAGCATTTT. This translates into CASSRGQGGNQPQHF. This chain joins TRBV4-1 and TRBJ1-5; 9 nucleotides match TRBD1. The CDR3 runs to 15 residues. Trimming cost V 4 bases and J 2 bases; bases outside gene matches: 3. The germline V gene encodes CDR1 MGHRA and CDR2 YSYEKL.